This is a list of T cell receptor beta chains from one sample in a study of blood T cells in healthy people across ages. Each CDR3 protein gets one entry after TCRdb re-called the 5' RACE reads with MiXCR. The table records 1.5 million to 2 million distinct CDR3 sequences, roughly 43% of them present only once. The sample comprised blood. The receptors derive from a human donor in good health. Both conserved end residues are part of each CDR3. The order of the fields is CDR3 protein, CDR3 DNA, V gene, J gene, D gene, clone size. D genes are given only for firm matches. Part of the rows lack a size; the others show once, few, many or a class for expanded clones.

CDR3 protein: CASSLAFPSNQPQHF; CDR3 DNA: TGTGCCAGCAGTTTAGCCTTCCCTAGCAATCAGCCCCAGCATTTT; V gene: TRBV12-3/TRBV12-4; J gene: TRBJ1-5; D gene: -; clone size: once
CDR3 protein: CASTSTGPNYGYTF; CDR3 DNA: TGTGCCAGCACGTCGACAGGTCCTAACTATGGCTACACCTTC; V gene: TRBV28; J gene: TRBJ1-2; D gene: -; clone size: -
CDR3 protein: CASSPTVPRPYGYTF; CDR3 DNA: TGTGCCAGCAGCCCAACTGTACCTCGACCCTATGGCTACACCTTC; V gene: TRBV5-5; J gene: TRBJ1-2; D gene: -; clone size: few
CDR3 protein: CASSLVSGTGVSYEQYF; CDR3 DNA: TGTGCCAGCAGCTTAGTGTCCGGGACAGGGGTTTCCTACGAGCAGTACTTC; V gene: TRBV7-2; J gene: TRBJ2-7; D gene: TRBD1; clone size: -
CDR3 protein: CASSPGGRELFF; CDR3 DNA: TGTGCCAGCAGCCCAGGGGGCCGGGAGCTGTTTTTT; V gene: TRBV5-6; J gene: TRBJ2-2; D gene: TRBD1; clone size: -
CDR3 protein: CASRPGGVGTQFF; CDR3 DNA: TGTGCCAGCAGACCCGGAGGGGTCGGGACCCAGTTCTTC; V gene: TRBV7-8; J gene: TRBJ2-1; D gene: -; clone size: -
CDR3 protein: CASLLPAAGRQETQYF; CDR3 DNA: TGTGCCAGCCTCCTCCCCGCAGCGGGAAGACAAGAGACCCAGTACTTC; V gene: TRBV9; J gene: TRBJ2-5; D gene: TRBD2; clone size: -
CDR3 protein: CASSLRTDSPLHF; CDR3 DNA: TGCGCCAGCAGCTTAAGGACAGACTCACCCCTCCACTTT; V gene: TRBV4-1; J gene: TRBJ1-6; D gene: -; clone size: many
CDR3 protein: CASSQAGVSNQPQHF; CDR3 DNA: TGCGCCAGCAGCCAAGCAGGGGTTAGCAATCAGCCCCAGCATTTT; V gene: TRBV4-1; J gene: TRBJ1-5; D gene: -; clone size: -
CDR3 protein: CATRQGGRHTEAFF; CDR3 DNA: TGTGCCACCCGGCAAGGGGGACGGCACACTGAAGCTTTCTTT; V gene: TRBV24-1; J gene: TRBJ1-1; D gene: -; clone size: -
CDR3 protein: CSARVENQPQHF; CDR3 DNA: TGCAGTGCTAGAGTCGAGAATCAGCCCCAGCATTTT; V gene: TRBV20-1; J gene: TRBJ1-5; D gene: -; clone size: few
CDR3 protein: CSTGQSTEAFF; CDR3 DNA: TGCAGCACCGGACAGAGCACTGAAGCTTTCTTT; V gene: TRBV29-1; J gene: TRBJ1-1; D gene: -; clone size: few
CDR3 protein: CASSVGGGPGQPQHF; CDR3 DNA: TGTGCCAGCAGCGTAGGGGGGGGCCCCGGGCAGCCCCAGCATTTT; V gene: TRBV9; J gene: TRBJ1-5; D gene: -; clone size: -
CDR3 protein: CASSEAVGFYYEQYF; CDR3 DNA: TGTGCCAGCAGTGAAGCTGTCGGGTTCTACTACGAGCAGTACTTC; V gene: TRBV6-1; J gene: TRBJ2-7; D gene: -; clone size: -
CDR3 protein: CASSDLAGSNYGYTF; CDR3 DNA: TGTGCCAGCAGTGACTTAGCAGGATCTAACTATGGCTACACCTTC; V gene: TRBV2; J gene: TRBJ1-2; D gene: -; clone size: -
CDR3 protein: CVSSLRLTDTQYF; CDR3 DNA: TGTGTCAGCAGCTTGAGGCTTACAGATACGCAGTATTTT; V gene: TRBV7-9; J gene: TRBJ2-3; D gene: -; clone size: -
CDR3 protein: CSVTGTASYEQYF; CDR3 DNA: TGCAGCGTCACCGGGACAGCCTCCTACGAGCAGTACTTC; V gene: TRBV29-1; J gene: TRBJ2-7; D gene: TRBD1; clone size: few
CDR3 protein: CASISAATLAKNIQYF; CDR3 DNA: TGTGCCAGCATTTCGGCAGCCACGCTAGCCAAAAACATTCAGTACTTC; V gene: TRBV28; J gene: TRBJ2-4; D gene: -; clone size: few
CDR3 protein: CASSPQGHSNQPQHF; CDR3 DNA: TGTGCCAGCAGCCCACAGGGCCATAGCAATCAGCCCCAGCATTTT; V gene: TRBV6-5; J gene: TRBJ1-5; D gene: -; clone size: few
CDR3 protein: CASSVPGPHTGELFF; CDR3 DNA: TGTGCCAGCAGTGTCCCGGGACCCCACACCGGGGAGCTGTTTTTT; V gene: TRBV25-1; J gene: TRBJ2-2; D gene: -; clone size: few
CDR3 protein: CASSLAGDTANYGYTF; CDR3 DNA: TGTGCCAGCAGCTTAGCCGGGGACACGGCAAACTATGGCTACACCTTC; V gene: TRBV5-6; J gene: TRBJ1-2; D gene: -; clone size: few
CDR3 protein: CASSPVPSHAKETQYF; CDR3 DNA: TGTGCCAGCTCACCGGTACCGTCGCACGCGAAAGAGACCCAGTACTTC; V gene: TRBV18; J gene: TRBJ2-5; D gene: -; clone size: few
CDR3 protein: CASTLTGADNEQFF; CDR3 DNA: TGTGCCAGCACCTTGACAGGGGCGGATAATGAGCAGTTCTTC; V gene: TRBV9; J gene: TRBJ2-1; D gene: TRBD1; clone size: -
CDR3 protein: CASSLAGTPEYF; CDR3 DNA: TGTGCCAGCAGCTTGGCGGGGACCCCAGAGTATTTT; V gene: TRBV5-5; J gene: TRBJ2-3; D gene: -; clone size: -
CDR3 protein: CASSLPLATNEQFF; CDR3 DNA: TGTGCCAGCAGCTTACCTCTAGCGACGAATGAGCAGTTCTTC; V gene: TRBV7-9; J gene: TRBJ2-1; D gene: -; clone size: few
CDR3 protein: CASSLVIGGGGTDTQYF; CDR3 DNA: TGTGCCAGCAGCTTAGTAATCGGCGGGGGCGGCACAGATACGCAGTATTTT; V gene: TRBV7-2; J gene: TRBJ2-3; D gene: -; clone size: -
CDR3 protein: CASSVHETQYF; CDR3 DNA: TGTGCCAGCAGCGTTCACGAGACCCAGTACTTC; V gene: TRBV6-5; J gene: TRBJ2-5; D gene: -; clone size: few
CDR3 protein: CASSLNSVNSPLHF; CDR3 DNA: TGTGCCAGCAGCTTAAACAGCGTTAATTCACCCCTCCACTTT; V gene: TRBV7-3; J gene: TRBJ1-6; D gene: -; clone size: -